The rows below give T cell receptor beta chains drawn from one sample of a study of technical replicates of blood from a handful of donors. TCRdb's copy holds only in-frame clones and misses some; the assay was immunoSEQ multiplex PCR. The sample yields around 85,000 clones, about 94% seen once. The sequenced material came from T cells isolated from PBMCs. These TCRs come from a human donor in good health. Both conserved end residues are part of each CDR3. A D gene is named only where the DNA matches it firmly. Not all rows give a size; the values are once, few, many and, for expanded clones, a class.

>TRBJ2-7|TRBV7-9|TRBD2|.
TGTGCCAGCAGCTCTACCGGGACTAGCGGGAGGGGTGCCTACGAGCAGTACTTC
CASSSTGTSGRGAYEQYF
>TRBJ1-1|TRBV27|.|.
TGTGCCAGCAGTGACAGGCCCCCCACTGAAGCTTTCTTT
CASSDRPPTEAFF
>TRBJ1-1|TRBV19|.|.
TGTGCCAGTAGTGACACAGGGCTAGTTTTCACTGAAGCTTTCTTT
CASSDTGLVFTEAFF
>TRBJ1-5|TRBV6-1|TRBD1|.
TGTGCCAGCAGTGATAAGACAGGGACCGACAATCAGCCCCAGCATTTT
CASSDKTGTDNQPQHF
>TRBJ2-1|TRBV5-1|TRBD1|.
TGCGCCAGCAGCTTGGGACAGGGTGTATACAATGAGCAGTTCTTC
CASSLGQGVYNEQFF
>TRBJ1-5|TRBV21-1|.|.
TGTGCCAGCAGCAAAGAAGGCGGTGGCAGGGCCTATAGCAATCAGCCCCAGCATTTT
CASSKEGGGRAYSNQPQHF
>TRBJ2-7|TRBV13|.|.
TGTGCCAGCAGCTTTTTAGGGAGTTTGTTTCGCGAGCAGTACTTC
CASSFLGSLFREQYF
>TRBJ2-6|TRBV4-1|TRBD1|.
TGCGCCAGCAGCTCAACGGGACAGCGAAACACTGGGGCCAACGTCCTGACTTTC
CASSSTGQRNTGANVLTF
>TRBJ1-2|TRBV12-5|.|.
TGTGCTAGTGGTTTGGGAAAGGGAGTATTATATGGCTACACCTTC
CASGLGKGVLYGYTF
>TRBJ2-3|TRBV14|TRBD2|.
TGTGCCAGCAGCCTGACTAGCCTCCTCGATACGCAGTATTTT
CASSLTSLLDTQYF
>TRBJ2-3|TRBV15|TRBD2|.
TGTGCCACCAGCAGCCCGGGAGGGTTAACCCTCACAGATACGCAGTATTTT
CATSSPGGLTLTDTQYF
>TRBJ2-7|TRBV2|.|.
TGTGCCAGCAGTGGACAGATCTCCTACGAGCAGTACTTC
CASSGQISYEQYF
>TRBJ1-2|TRBV28|.|.
TGTGCCAGCAGTAGCGGTTCTTTCAACTATGGCTACACCTTC
CASSSGSFNYGYTF
>TRBJ1-2|TRBV6-1|TRBD1|.
TGTGCCAGCAGTGATTTGCAGGGGGCTAGTGGCTACACCTTC
CASSDLQGASGYTF
>TRBJ1-6|TRBV15|TRBD1|.
TGTGCCACCACGCCCGCGGACAGGTCTAATTCACCCCTCCACTTT
CATTPADRSNSPLHF
>TRBJ1-2|TRBV18|.|.
TGTGCCACCAGACAGTTAGCTAACTATGGCTACACCTTC
CATRQLANYGYTF
>TRBJ2-1|TRBV2|.|.
TGTGCCAGCAGTGACCCAACGCGGAATGAGCAGTTCTTC
CASSDPTRNEQFF
>TRBJ2-5|TRBV28|.|few
TGTGCCAGCAGTTTAAGAACCCTCGGGGAGACCCAGTACTTC
CASSLRTLGETQYF
>TRBJ2-1|TRBV18|TRBD1|.
TGTGCCAGCTCATGGGACAGGTCTCCCTACAATGAGCAGTTCTTC
CASSWDRSPYNEQFF
>TRBJ2-2|TRBV6-6|.|once
TGTGCCAGCAGCCCCGACCCTTCGGGCACCGGGGAGCTGTTTTTT
CASSPDPSGTGELFF
>TRBJ2-1|TRBV9|.|.
TGTGCCAGCAGCCCAATTCGGGGGACTGAGCAGTTCTTC
CASSPIRGTEQFF
>TRBJ1-5|TRBV30|.|.
TGTGCCTGGAGTCCCATGGGGGGGCCGAATCAGCCCCAGCATTTT
CAWSPMGGPNQPQHF
>TRBJ1-2|TRBV2|.|.
TGTGCCAGCAGTGACAGGGCAGGGACTAACTATGGCTACACCTTC
CASSDRAGTNYGYTF
>TRBJ2-7|TRBV2|TRBD2|.
TGTGCCAGCAGTGAAGGGGGGACTAAGGCAGCCACCTACGAGCAGTACTTC
CASSEGGTKAATYEQYF
>TRBJ1-4|TRBV6-1|.|.
TGTGCCAGCAGTGAAGGCGATGAAAAACTGTTTTTT
CASSEGDEKLFF
>TRBJ2-2|TRBV7-3|.|.
TGTGCCAGCAGCTTAAATCGGCGTCTAGTAGGCCCCGGGGAGCTGTTTTTT
CASSLNRRLVGPGELFF
>TRBJ1-5|TRBV6-1|.|.
TGTGCCAGCAGTGATCGCCCCTCCTCGGGGCCCCAGCATTTT
CASSDRPSSGPQHF
>TRBJ2-7|TRBV2|TRBD2|.
TGTGCCGGGGCATATTTAGCGGGAGGGCAGGACGAGCAGTACTTC
CAGAYLAGGQDEQYF
>TRBJ2-1|TRBV29-1|.|.
TGCAGCGTTGAAGACAGAGCCACAGCTTACAATGAGCAGTTCTTC
CSVEDRATAYNEQFF
>TRBJ2-3|TRBV5-3|TRBD2|.
TGTGCCACCAAGGGACTAGCTAGCACAGATACGCAGTATTTT
CATKGLASTDTQYF
>TRBJ2-1|TRBV6-1|.|.
TGTGCCAGCAGTGAAGAATGGTTGGCGGAGACCTACAATGAGCAGTTCTTC
CASSEEWLAETYNEQFF
>TRBJ1-4|TRBV5-4|TRBD1|once
TGTGCCAGCAGCTCTGAACAGGGGTCTGGGGAAAAACTGTTTTTT
CASSSEQGSGEKLFF
>TRBJ2-7|TRBV14|.|.
TGTGCCAGCAGCCAAGATTATGTCTATGCAGGTTTCGAGCAGTACTTC
CASSQDYVYAGFEQYF
>TRBJ1-2|TRBV6-1|.|few
TGTGCCAGCAGTGATAGAGAATTTGGCTACACCTTC
CASSDREFGYTF
>TRBJ1-1|TRBV12-5|TRBD1|.
TGTGCTAGTGCCCAGAGGGGGTTACAGGGGGCCAACACTGAAGCTTTCTTT
CASAQRGLQGANTEAFF
>TRBJ2-7|TRBV25-1|TRBD1|.
TGTGCCAGCAGTCCGGGACAGGGCAAAGAGCAGTACTTC
CASSPGQGKEQYF
>TRBJ2-7|TRBV7-2|TRBD2|.
TGTGCCAGCAGCCGCGGACTAGCGGAGAAATACGAGCAGTACTTC
CASSRGLAEKYEQYF
>TRBJ2-7|TRBV27|.|.
TGTGCCAGCAGTCTACTAGGGGGCTACGAGCAGTACTTC
CASSLLGGYEQYF
>TRBJ2-6|TRBV7-9|TRBD1|.
TGTGCCGGGGACAGGGGGCTTACTGGGGCCAACGTCCTGACTTTC
CAGDRGLTGANVLTF
>TRBJ1-2|TRBV30|.|.
TGTGCCTGGAGGCCCCCTGAAGACTTTCCTTATGGCTACACCTTC
CAWRPPEDFPYGYTF
>TRBJ1-1|TRBV5-1|TRBD1|few
TGCGCCAGCAGCTTCCCGGGACAGGGGAGCACTGAAGCTTTCTTT
CASSFPGQGSTEAFF
>TRBJ2-3|TRBV18|.|.
TGTGCCAGCTCACTCTTAGATACGCAGTATTTT
CASSLLDTQYF
>TRBJ2-1|TRBV5-1|.|.
TGCGCCAGCAGCCCAGCGCCCGGCAGTTACAATGAGCAGTTCTTC
CASSPAPGSYNEQFF
>TRBJ2-5|TRBV7-2|.|.
TGTGCCAGCAGCCTACAAGAGACCCAGTACTTC
CASSLQETQYF
>TRBJ1-1|TRBV2|TRBD1|.
TGTGCCAGCAGCGCGACAGGGACTACTGAAGCTTTCTTT
CASSATGTTEAFF
>TRBJ1-2|TRBV4-2|.|.
TGTGCCAGCAGCCAAGAAGATACAGGGAATGGCTACACCTTC
CASSQEDTGNGYTF
>TRBJ1-2|TRBV7-3|.|once
TGTGCCAGCAGCACGGGAAGTGGGGGGGTGAATGGCTACACCTTC
CASSTGSGGVNGYTF
>TRBJ1-2|TRBV10-2|TRBD1|once
TGCGCCAGCAGTGCAGGGGGGTCCGGGGCTGGGGGCTACACCTTC
CASSAGGSGAGGYTF
>TRBJ2-7|TRBV7-9|TRBD2|.
TGTGCCAGCAGCTTAGTTTATTCTAGCGGGAGAGAAGTTTCCTACGAGCAGTACTTC
CASSLVYSSGREVSYEQYF
>TRBJ2-5|TRBV7-6|TRBD1|.
TGTGCCAGCAGCTTCAGGACAGGGTATCGGGAGACCCAGTACTTC
CASSFRTGYRETQYF
>TRBJ2-1|TRBV6-5|TRBD1|.
TGTGCCAGCAGTAGCACAGGGGGAAAGTACAATGAGCAGTTCTTC
CASSSTGGKYNEQFF
>TRBJ1-4|TRBV10-2|TRBD1|.
TGCGCCAGCAGGGGGACAGGGGGGGATGAAAAACTGTTTTTT
CASRGTGGDEKLFF
>TRBJ2-1|TRBV5-1|TRBD1|.
TGCGCCAGCAGCTACGGACAGGGTTACAATGAGCAGTTCTTC
CASSYGQGYNEQFF
>TRBJ1-2|TRBV6-6|.|.
TGTGCCAGCAGACCCGACAGTAACTATGGCTACACCTTC
CASRPDSNYGYTF
>TRBJ2-2|TRBV5-1|.|.
TGCGCCAGCAGCTTGGACGGTCATTACACCGGGGAGCTGTTTTTT
CASSLDGHYTGELFF